This entry is about one TCR beta chain. Its target is not known. The PCR employed 60 Vbeta primers together with 13 Jbeta primers. TCRdb's copy holds only in-frame clones and misses some; the assay was immunoSEQ multiplex PCR. The sample records 130,000 or so clones, roughly 80% being singletons. The sample comes from a study of cytomegalovirus exposure and HLA in healthy donors. Study results and caveats: Available immune exposure information was restricted to CMV serostatus only.

Germline CDR1 and CDR2: MGHDK and SYGVNS. Trimming took 2 bases from V and 6 from J, leaving 14 bases between them. The CDR3 has 15 amino acids. The source is a female donor in good health and CMV-seronegative. The sample comprised PBMCs. The chain uses TRBV25-1 and TRBJ2-1, with D perhaps matching TRBD2 (5 bases). The DNA for the CDR3 is TGTGCCAGCAGTGAAACGAGGGTGCGCGGCAATGAGCAGTTCTTC. Its translation is CASSETRVRGNEQFF. Filled out from reference TRBV25-1 and TRBJ2-1, the complete variable domain reads EADIYQTPRYLVIGTGKKITLECSQTMGHDKMYWYQQDPGMELHLIHYSYGVNSTEKGDLSSESTVSRIRTEHFPLTLESARPSHTSQYLCASSETRVRGNEQFFGPGTRLTVL.